Listed here is a single T cell receptor (beta chain). The specificity of this receptor is unknown. Nothing much larger sits one base from this clone, and base qualities are not available. This sample was included in a study of cytomegalovirus exposure and HLA in healthy donors (TCRdb year 2017). General notes on the study: An earlier analysis of under 600 of the donors reported approximately 300 Gb of sequence data and about 100 million unique TCR beta sequences from roughly 180 million T cells. An early release covering roughly 600 HLA-typed donors comprised about 300 gigabases of sequencing data and 65 million to 100 million unique TCR sequences. The genetic ancestry cluster associated with self-reported Caucasian donors included 80% to 90% of the roughly 400 genotyped donors. The study aimed to test whether cataloging public T cell receptors could reveal signatures of past pathogen exposure. The study used immunosequencing to profile the T cell repertoires of approximately 630 subjects and linked those repertoires to cytomegalovirus serostatus. In addition to the first cohort of approximately 650 subjects, a separate validation cohort of under 150 different subjects was used. To predict cytomegalovirus infection status, the study brought together high-throughput TCR immunosequencing, statistical association of individual TCRs with disease status, and machine learning. A later analysis re-examined previously published TCR beta repertoires from roughly 720 donors and added high-resolution HLA genotyping to investigate patterns of TCR occurrence. Rather than drawing on any new phenotypic data, the later analysis identified candidate immune exposures from TCR beta sequences and the way those sequences occurred across donors. To decide whether each TCR beta V gene segment behaved as functional or pseudogenic, an earlier analysis of some 600 of the donors relied on high-throughput TCR beta sequencing. Donor age, sex, ethnicity and CMV serostatus were collected together with the repertoire data. A later genetic analysis took genome-wide SNP genotypes for about three fifths of the 666 donors and used that subset as a discovery cohort. All discovery cohort repertoires had been generated on a single sequencing platform. Both class I and class II loci were covered by HLA typing, at four-digit resolution. Typing coverage varied by locus: roughly 629-640 donors for A, B, C, DRB1 and DQB1; approximately 560 for DQA1; more than 600 for DPA1; fewer than 480 for DPB1. Because of strong linkage in the cohort, five DR-DQ haplotypes were treated as single units for association and clustering. On average, roughly 200,000 unique TCR beta nucleotide sequences were sequenced per donor among several hundred genotyped donors of the cohort, with about 17% of those sequences being non-productive. Study-wide findings and limitations: According to a later analysis, most CMV-associated TCR beta chains appeared to be HLA-restricted, and the HLA associations seemed to be driven largely by CMV exposure. Broadly in line with IMGT annotations, most TCR beta V segments showed up in productive rearrangements about 90% or about 30% of the time in an earlier analysis of about 500 of the donors. Some IMGT-functional V segments, including TRBV6-2 and TRBV6-3, could not be told apart with the 87-base-pair reads, so those segments were excluded. Because counts were too low, 15 or so rarely observed V segments, including chromosome 9 orphons, were excluded from the earlier analysis of fewer than 650 of the donors. The presence/absence analyses assumed that sequencing depth was roughly uniform across donors, and that assumption may not be true. In vitro tests confirmed that a few of the cytomegalovirus-associated TCR beta chains recognize cytomegalovirus antigens. In a later genetic analysis, fewer N-insertions in productive TCRs were reported among donors in an Asian-associated ancestry cluster than the roughly 640-donor mean. Cytomegalovirus status was reported to be diagnosed by the classifier with high specificity and sensitivity in both the original and validation cohorts. Only TCR beta chains were sequenced in this cohort, and the absence of alpha or paired-chain data limited detectable features. The sequencing pipeline was judged likely to have produced a cluster of highly shared sequence variants as a technical artifact. In the study, 164 TCR beta chains were listed as associated with cytomegalovirus. Linkage disequilibrium might explain the correlated functional status among segregating V segments, but an unknown experimental factor could not be excluded. The authors suggested that the approach could potentially be extended to other disease states and immunological phenotypes. A further reported finding was that TCR beta sequences accurately predicted the HLA-A and HLA-B alleles for most subjects in the first cohort. A later analysis found that HLA-associated TCR beta chains were more clonally expanded and had lower generation probabilities than equally common non-associated chains. According to a later analysis, parvovirus B19, influenza, CMV and Epstein-Barr virus appeared linked to several top co-occurrence clusters. A later analysis found that TCR association rates varied across HLA loci, with DRB1 alleles showing the most associated TCRs and HLA-C alleles the fewest. Most TCR sequences were seen in very few donors, while some public TCRs were found in many individuals. Assigning TCR associations to individual alleles was difficult when HLA alleles, especially DR and DQ, strongly co-occurred. Immune exposure information for the cohort was limited to CMV serostatus. Because HLA typing was unavailable for some donors at each locus, only the typed subset was used in association tests. A later genetic analysis associated a missense DCLRE1C variant with V-gene and J-gene trimming of TCR beta chains, and an independent cohort replicated the association. A later analysis associated 15,000 to 20,000 TCR beta sequences with specific HLA alleles at a false discovery rate of 0.05.

Library preparation used the immunoSEQ multiplex PCR assay. A mixture of 60 forward primers for TCR Vbeta segments and 13 reverse primers for TCR Jbeta segments was used in the multiplex PCR. The CDR3 region of rearranged TCR beta genes was amplified from genomic DNA with a multiplex PCR assay. Amplified TCR beta libraries were sequenced as 87-base-pair reads on the Illumina HiSeq System. In the paper's pipeline: A later analysis counted about 80 million unique TCR beta chains across the 600 to 850 repertoires, and about 10 million of these chains were shared by at least two donors. Raw reads were error-corrected and collapsed into unique sequences with a nearest-neighbor algorithm that merged closely related sequences to remove PCR and sequencing errors. Alignment of CDR3 sequences to IMGT reference sequences was used to assign V, D and J gene segments. For a sequence to be retained, at least a six-nucleotide match to both a V gene segment and a J gene segment was required. A rearrangement counted as productive if the CDR3 had no stop codons and remained in frame with V and J, and every other rearrangement counted as non-productive. CDR3 was defined according to IMGT convention as the region running from the second conserved V-encoded cysteine to the conserved J-encoded phenylalanine. The earlier analysis of a few hundred of the donors excluded any sequence lacking an unambiguous match to a single V gene segment. An earlier analysis of 500 to 700 of the donors classified V segments as functional when productive rearrangements were above 56.7% and as segregating when the standard deviation between donors was above 5%. A statistical classification framework was built to diagnose cytomegalovirus status from the catalog of TCR beta chain sequences. V and J gene assignment, in a later analysis, came from comparing TCR nucleotide sequences with IMGT/GENE-DB human TR gene sequences. A later analysis assigned CDR3 sequences and most-parsimonious VDJ recombination scenarios with the TCRdist pipeline. In a later analysis, each TCR beta chain was defined by its CDR3 amino acid sequence together with its V-gene family, and reads without a unique V-gene family were excluded. A later analysis removed 600 or so highly shared, low-generation-probability nucleotide sequences to deal with suspected cross-contamination and a sequencing artifact. A later analysis calculated a clonal expansion index for each public chain from normalized within-repertoire ranks of inferred template counts. In a later analysis, generation probabilities were computed using a VDJ recombination model fitted to out-of-frame rearrangements, and the results were checked against IGoR. In a later analysis, hypergeometric tests were used to score TCR-TCR, TCR-HLA and TCR-CMV co-occurrence, with a repertoire-size bias correction applied to TCR pairs. To estimate false discovery rates, a later analysis permuted the HLA or CMV assignments 20 times. In a later analysis, co-occurring TCRs were grouped using DBSCAN, and TCRdist sequence similarity was added for clustering within HLA-allele-positive subsets. Repertoires with fewer than 30,000 or more than 120,000 public chains were left out of co-occurrence clustering, as were about five repertoires with anomalous nucleotide sharing. TCRdb mirrors the immuneACCESS table, restricted to in-frame sequences. Some clones are absent from its copies; in checked studies, under half trace to an unresolved V gene, and the reason for the others is unknown. V and J calls and clone size are as listed in that table; D and trimming were resolved from the DNA. Counted in this sample were approximately 140,000 clones; around 79% of them appeared once. The ten largest clonotypes hold less than 8% of the sample.

Inclusive of the bounding cysteine and phenylalanine, the CDR3 is 15 residues long. The DNA shown is the 45-base CDR3, in frame from base 1. CDR1 and CDR2 (LNHDA, SQIVND) derive from the germline V gene (reference sequence). Clipping removes 10 bases from V and 0 bases from J, with 8 as the unmatched junction base count. The cohort comprised around 700 healthy bone marrow donors. At the time of sampling, every cohort member was nominally healthy, though immune exposures that went unrecorded were likely present. The donor tested CMV seropositive, placing the donor among the 289 seropositive members of the cohort. A peripheral blood sample was provided by each donor, and peripheral blood mononuclear cells were used for TCR beta sequencing. The Qiagen DNeasy Blood Extraction Kit was used to extract genomic DNA from the blood cell samples.

This chain joins TRBV19 to TRBJ2-1; TRBD2 matches 8 bases in the middle. The specimen sequenced was PBMCs. The TCR was taken from a woman aged 40-49 years in good health and CMV-seropositive. The nucleotides are TGTGCCACGGATCGCGGGGGGAGCTCCTACAATGAGCAGTTCTTC. Translated, this is CATDRGGSSYNEQFF.